The 3 T cell receptor beta chains given below trace back to one sample, sequenced in a study of cytomegalovirus exposure and HLA in healthy donors. Vbeta (60) and Jbeta (13) primers were used in the PCR. Generated by immunoSEQ multiplex PCR, the TCRdb table keeps only in-frame clones and is missing some. The repertoire includes around 150,000 clones, 60% to 80% of them detected once, and 2% to 3% sits in the top ten. Sequencing was performed on PBMCs. These TCRs come from a woman aged 40-49 years in good health and CMV-seropositive.

The V call is TRBV25-1, the J call TRBJ2-2; 10 nucleotides match TRBD2. This CDR3 has 15 residues. Germline trimming cut 4 bases from V and 6 bases from J; bases unmatched to any gene: 5. The V gene's germline CDR1 is MGHDK and CDR2 SYGVNS. For the CDR3, the DNA is TGTGCCAGCAGTGCTAGCGGGGGCCGGGCCGGGGAGCTGTTTTTT. Its protein is CASSASGGRAGELFF. The full variable domain, rest sourced from reference TRBV25-1 and TRBJ2-2, is EADIYQTPRYLVIGTGKKITLECSQTMGHDKMYWYQQDPGMELHLIHYSYGVNSTEKGDLSSESTVSRIRTEHFPLTLESARPSHTSQYLCASSASGGRAGELFFGEGSRLTVL.

This chain joins TRBV27 and TRBJ1-1; D unresolved. Germline CDR1 and CDR2: MNHEY and SMNVEV (reference sequence). V was shortened by 6 bases and J by 6 bases, with 14 bases between the two germline ends. The CDR3 is 13 amino acids. The CDR3, as DNA: TGTGCCAGCAGGTACACAGTTTTAGCTGAAGCTTTCTTT. Protein: CASRYTVLAEAFF.

V gene TRBV7-2 combines with J gene TRBJ2-7; 9 positions match TRBD2. Germline CDR1 is SGHTA and CDR2 is FQGNSA. The CDR3 spans 16 residues. V dropped 0 bases and J dropped 9; count of bases not matched to a gene: 12. The CDR3 nucleotides read TGTGCCAGCAGCTTAGCGGGGTCTAGCGGGGCGTCGATGCAGTACTTC. It encodes CASSLAGSSGASMQYF. Based on the CDR3 plus reference TRBV7-2 and TRBJ2-7, the full variable domain is GAGVSQSPSNKVTEKGKDVELRCDPISGHTALYWYRQSLGQGLEFLIYFQGNSAPDKSGLPSDRFSAERTGGSVSTLTIQRTQQEDSAVYLCASSLAGSSGASMQYFGPGTRLTVT.